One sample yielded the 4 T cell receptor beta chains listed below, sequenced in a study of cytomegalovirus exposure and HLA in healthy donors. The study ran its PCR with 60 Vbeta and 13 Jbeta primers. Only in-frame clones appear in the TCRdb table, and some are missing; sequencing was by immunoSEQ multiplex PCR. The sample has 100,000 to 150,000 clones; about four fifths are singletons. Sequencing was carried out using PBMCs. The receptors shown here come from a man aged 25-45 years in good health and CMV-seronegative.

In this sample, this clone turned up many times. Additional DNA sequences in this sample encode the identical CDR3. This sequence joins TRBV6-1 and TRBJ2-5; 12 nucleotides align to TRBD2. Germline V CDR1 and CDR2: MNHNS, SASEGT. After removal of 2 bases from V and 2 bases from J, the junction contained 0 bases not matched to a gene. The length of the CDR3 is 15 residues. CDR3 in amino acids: CASSELAGGQETQYF. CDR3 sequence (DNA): TGTGCCAGCAGTGAACTAGCGGGGGGGCAAGAGACCCAGTACTTC.

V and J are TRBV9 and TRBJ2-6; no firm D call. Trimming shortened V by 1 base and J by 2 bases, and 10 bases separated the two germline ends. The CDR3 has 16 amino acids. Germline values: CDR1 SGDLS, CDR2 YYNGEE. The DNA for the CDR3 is TGTGCCAGCAGCGTAATGGCCCATCCTGGGGCCAACGTCCTGACTTTC. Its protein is CASSVMAHPGANVLTF.

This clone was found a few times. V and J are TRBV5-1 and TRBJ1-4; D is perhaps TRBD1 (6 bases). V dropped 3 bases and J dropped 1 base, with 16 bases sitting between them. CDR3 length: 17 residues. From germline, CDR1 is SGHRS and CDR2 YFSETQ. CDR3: CASSSAGTFQTNEKLFF. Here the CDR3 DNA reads TGCGCCAGCAGCTCCGCTGGGACATTTCAAACTAATGAAAAACTGTTTTTT.

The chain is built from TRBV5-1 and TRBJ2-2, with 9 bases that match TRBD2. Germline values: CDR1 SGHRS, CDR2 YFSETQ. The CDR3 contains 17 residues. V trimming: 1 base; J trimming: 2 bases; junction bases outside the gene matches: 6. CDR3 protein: CASSLTLAGLNTGELFF. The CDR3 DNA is TGCGCCAGCAGCTTGACCCTAGCGGGGTTAAACACCGGGGAGCTGTTTTTT.